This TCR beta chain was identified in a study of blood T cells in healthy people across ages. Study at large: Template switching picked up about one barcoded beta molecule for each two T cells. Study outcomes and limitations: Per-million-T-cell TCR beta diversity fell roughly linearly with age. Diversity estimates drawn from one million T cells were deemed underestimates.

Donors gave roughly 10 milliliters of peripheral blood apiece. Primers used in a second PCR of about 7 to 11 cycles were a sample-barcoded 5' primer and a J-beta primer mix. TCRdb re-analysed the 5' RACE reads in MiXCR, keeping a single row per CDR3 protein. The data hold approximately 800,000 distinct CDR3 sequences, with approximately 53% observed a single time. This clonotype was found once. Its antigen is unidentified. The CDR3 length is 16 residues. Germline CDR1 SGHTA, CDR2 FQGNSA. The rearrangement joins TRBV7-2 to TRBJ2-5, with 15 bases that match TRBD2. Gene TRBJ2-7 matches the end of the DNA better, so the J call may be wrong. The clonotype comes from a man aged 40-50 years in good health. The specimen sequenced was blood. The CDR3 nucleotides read TGTGCCAGCAGCCCCCGGGGGGGACTAGCGGGAGGCGAGCAGTACTTC. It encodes CASSPRGGLAGGEQYF.